This entry describes one T cell receptor beta chain. What it recognizes is unknown. This sample was taken from a study of cytomegalovirus exposure and HLA in healthy donors. Study-wide results and caveats: For cytomegalovirus status, the classifier reportedly gave diagnoses with high specificity and sensitivity. Clonal expansion, a later analysis showed, was greater in HLA-associated TCR beta chains than in equally common others. Previous analysis showed most TCR beta V segments were productive about 87% or about 30% of the time.

The PCR ran on 60 Vbeta and 13 Jbeta primers. The protocol was immunoSEQ multiplex PCR, while the TCRdb copy is restricted to in-frame clones and leaves out a portion. The repertoire table contains roughly 78,000 clones. These donors counted as nominally healthy when sampled, but unrecorded immune exposures were likely. The CDR3 is made up of 16 amino acids. Germline assignment: CDR1 SGHNT and CDR2 YYREEE (reference sequence). After removal of 0 bases from V and 4 bases from J, the junction contained 6 bases not matched to a gene. The rearrangement uses TRBV5-4 and TRBJ2-2, with 7 bases identical to TRBD2. Input material: PBMCs. The clonotype comes from a man aged 35 to 55 in good health and CMV-seronegative. CDR3 DNA sequence: TGTGCCAGCAGCTTGGGAGGCGGGGGTGGCACCGGGGAGCTGTTTTTT. The encoded protein is CASSLGGGGGTGELFF.